One TCR beta chain is described in this entry. This sample stems from a study of shared clonotypes between healthy human individuals. Using immunoSEQ multiplex PCR, the repertoire was profiled, and TCRdb retains in-frame clones only, with some absent. There are some 1,100,000 clones in the sample; around 78% occur only once, and more than 0.5% lies in the top ten. Every one of the donors was a Caucasian adult that lived in Nashville, Tennessee. The CDR3 covers 15 residues. Germline trimming cut 5 bases from V and 5 bases from J; bases unmatched to any gene: 5. Germline V CDR1 and CDR2: MDHEN, SYDVKM. The clonotype was recovered from a man younger than 35 in good health. Some clones in this sample may be carry-over from other donors' samples. The chain carries TRBV28 and TRBJ2-5; 13 bases map to TRBD2. The sample was memory CD4+ T cells from PBMCs. The subset denotes: CD45RA-negative fraction. The CDR3 is CASSLRTSGSETQYF. CDR3 nucleotides: TGTGCCAGCAGTCTTCGGACTAGCGGGAGTGAGACCCAGTACTTC.